These 8 T cell receptor beta chains were sequenced from one sample in a study of T cell repertoires in cytomegalovirus infection (dated by TCRdb to the late 2010s). The run used an Illumina HiSeq 1500. In-frame beta chains were kept once TCRdb had trimmed the public reads at Q25 with fastp and called clones with MiXCR. Here each entry gathers all rows of one CDR3 protein and keeps the most common genes and DNA. The sample includes about 240,000 distinct CDR3 sequences, with roughly an eighth observed a single time. Around 1.6% of the sample lies in the top ten. The sequencing sample was made of PBMCs. The receptor set was obtained from a human donor in good health (CMV status not recorded). Some clones in this sample may be carry-over from other donors' samples.

In regard to this clonotype: A much more abundant neighbour one base away suggests this may be a read error. The V call is TRBV6-6, the J call TRBJ2-1; 15 positions agree with TRBD2. The germline V gene has CDR1 MNHNY and CDR2 SVGAGI (reference sequence). CDR3 length: 15 amino acids. The DNA of the CDR3 is TGTACCAGCAGTTCCGGACTAGCGGGGGGGAGTGAGCAGTTCTTC. It codes for CTSSSGLAGGSEQFF.

This clonotype was seen ten or more times. The chain carries TRBV7-3 and TRBJ2-3; the match to TRBD2 covers 11 bases. The J segment lost 11 bases and the V segment lost 0 bases, leaving 4 bases of the junction unmatched. The CDR3 extends over 14 amino acids. Germline lookup yields CDR1 SGHTA and CDR2 FQGTGA. The CDR3 protein is CASSLTLLAGEQYF. The CDR3 DNA is TGTGCCAGCAGCTTAACGTTACTAGCGGGGGAGCAGTATTTT.

This clonotype was seen many times. This sequence joins TRBV12-3 or TRBV12-4 and TRBJ2-5; the D gene could be TRBD1 or TRBD2 (6 bases each). The CDR3 totals 14 residues. Trimming cost V 3 bases and J 4 bases, with 12 bases left between them. The CDR3 DNA is TGTGCCAGCAGTTTTACAGGGAGGCGAGAGACCCAGTACTTC. Its protein product is CASSFTGRRETQYF.

This clonotype was seen repeatedly, ten times or more. The genes are TRBV7-9 and TRBJ2-3; 12 bases agree with TRBD2. This CDR3 spans 16 amino acids. Germline V gene data show CDR1 as SEHNR and CDR2 as FQNEAQ (reference sequence). The V segment lost 4 bases and the J segment 5 bases; nucleotides outside the gene matches: 7. This chain's CDR3 is CASSWRLAGAGDTQYF. In nucleotides, the CDR3 is TGTGCCAGCAGCTGGCGACTAGCGGGAGCTGGAGATACGCAGTATTTT.

In its sample, this clonotype was seen a few times. This sequence joins TRBV6-5 and TRBJ2-7; D is unresolved. V shed 4 bases and J shed 1 base, with 11 bases lying between them. The CDR3 is 14 amino acids. CDR1 is MNHEY and CDR2 is SVGAGI in the germline V gene. Here the CDR3 reads CASSSYGRSYEQYF. As DNA, the CDR3 is TGTGCCAGCAGTTCCTACGGCAGATCCTACGAGCAGTACTTC.

Many counts were recorded for this clonotype. The rearrangement joins TRBV12-3 or TRBV12-4 to TRBJ2-2, with a possible D match to TRBD2 (6 bases). V lost 1 base, J lost 4 bases, and 16 bases lay in between. This CDR3 has 17 amino acids. The CDR3 loop is CASSLDLGGFPTGELFF. As DNA, the CDR3 is TGTGCCAGCAGTTTAGATCTCGGGGGATTCCCCACCGGGGAGCTGTTTTTT.

This clonotype has a count of ten or more. The chain joins TRBV2 to TRBJ1-1, with unresolved D. Germline V gene sequence: CDR1 SNHLY, CDR2 FYNNEI. This CDR3 contains 14 residues. V lost 3 bases and J lost 5, with 13 bases in between. CDR3 sequence (DNA): TGTGCCAGCAGTGATGCAGTTACTGGAACTGAAGCTTTCTTT. It is translated as CASSDAVTGTEAFF.

This chain uses TRBV28 with TRBJ1-1; TRBD1 matches 12 bases. With V trimmed by 3 bases and J by 4 bases, 6 bases remained unmatched. The germline V gene has CDR1 MDHEN and CDR2 SYDVKM. This CDR3 contains 16 residues. CDR3 in amino acids: CASSLGTGGPGTEAFF. DNA of the CDR3: TGTGCCAGCAGTTTGGGGACAGGGGGCCCCGGCACTGAAGCTTTCTTT.